Each of the 19 T cell receptor beta chains below was sequenced from the same sample in a study of T cells after yellow fever vaccination. MiXCR, applied by TCRdb to the 5' RACE reads, yields one record per CDR3 protein. The profile covers 170,000 or so distinct CDR3 sequences, with 5.5% to 8% appearing a single time and under 3% taken by the ten largest. The sample in question was CD4+ T cells sorted from PBMCs, obtained on the day of the first yellow fever vaccination. These receptors all stem from a man between 18 and 29 years old who received the YFV17D yellow fever vaccine.

This clonotype showed up many times. The V call is TRBV21-1, the J call TRBJ1-2. TRBV21-1 corresponds to a pseudogene. The CDR3 contains 17 residues. CDR3 coding DNA: TGTGCCAGCAGCAAATGCCACTTAGTAGAGACTAACTATGGCTACACCTTC. It specifies CASSKCHLVETNYGYTF.

This clonotype was seen ten or more times. The chain is built from TRBV28 and TRBJ2-7; D ambiguous. The germline V gene has CDR1 MDHEN and CDR2 SYDVKM. Trimming cost V 5 bases and J 3 bases, with 14 bases left between them. The CDR3 sequence is 14 residues long. In DNA form, the CDR3 reads TGTGCCAGCAGTCCCCCCGACGGAATCTACGAGCAGTACTTC. Translation gives CASSPPDGIYEQYF. Filled out from reference TRBV28 and TRBJ2-7, the complete variable domain reads DVKVTQSSRYLVKRTGEKVFLECVQDMDHENMFWYRQDPGLGLRLIYFSYDVKMKEKGDIPEGYSVSREKKERFSLILESASTNQTSMYLCASSPPDGIYEQYFGPGTRLTVT.

V usage is TRBV3-1 and J usage is TRBJ1-1; weak D call: TRBD1 (6 bases). V was clipped by 4 bases and J by 7 bases, with 19 bases between them. This CDR3 contains 15 residues. Germline CDR1 is LGHDT and CDR2 is YNNKEL (reference sequence). DNA of the CDR3: TGTGCCAGCAGCCCGCTACCACAGGGCGGGGGTGAAGCTTTCTTT. The encoded protein is CASSPLPQGGGEAFF.

This clonotype has a handful of counts. V usage is TRBV4-2 and J usage is TRBJ2-3, with D possibly TRBD2 on 6 matching bases. The CDR3 sequence is 14 residues long. V was clipped by 4 bases and J by 8 bases, with 16 bases between them. The V gene's germline CDR1 is LGHNA and CDR2 YNFKEQ. The CDR3 region has the DNA TGTGCCAGCAGCCCCGGGACTCTCGGCGGTACGCAGTATTTT. Translation gives CASSPGTLGGTQYF.

This clonotype was observed a handful of times. This chain uses TRBV6-5 with TRBJ1-2; tentative D call: TRBD1 (6 bases). The length of the CDR3 is 13 residues. Trimming took off 5 bases at V and 3 bases at J, with 10 bases between the two ends. The germline gives CDR1 MNHEY, CDR2 SVGAGI. The CDR3 DNA is TGTGCCAGCAGTAGGACAGTGTACTATGGCTACACCTTC. It codes for CASSRTVYYGYTF.

This clonotype was detected ten times or more. The junction and the germline gene differ at one end; a read error may be behind it. In DNA form, the CDR3 reads TGCGCCAGCACCCAAGGGGGGACGGGGCGGTACAATGAGCAGTTCTTC. Amino acid sequence: CASTQGGTGRYNEQFF. The rearrangement links TRBV4-1 to TRBJ2-1; D possibly matches TRBD1 or TRBD2 (6 bases each). Germline-derived CDR1 and CDR2 are MGHRA and YSYEKL. The CDR3 consists of 16 residues.

Many counts were recorded for this clonotype. V is TRBV12-3 or TRBV12-4 and J is TRBJ2-3, with D possibly matching TRBD1 (5 bases). This CDR3 has 13 residues. Trimming removed 2 bases from V and 8 bases from J, with 11 bases in between. The CDR3 is CASSLSSGATQYF. CDR3 sequence (DNA): TGTGCCAGCAGTTTATCGTCTGGGGCTACGCAGTATTTT.

A few counts support this clonotype. V and J are TRBV10-3 and TRBJ1-1; 10 nucleotides match TRBD1. The CDR3 has 15 residues. J was trimmed by 3 bases and V by 6 bases; bases with no gene match: 7. Germline CDR1 and CDR2: ENHRY and SYGVKD. CDR3 residues: CAIRPWGQGHTEAFF. The CDR3 bases are TGTGCCATCAGACCTTGGGGACAGGGGCACACTGAAGCTTTCTTT.

The table lists this clonotype with a few counts. The V and J genes are TRBV12-3 or TRBV12-4 and TRBJ1-1; 8 bases fit TRBD1. J lost 4 bases, V lost 5 bases, and 9 bases had no gene match. The CDR3 length is 15 residues. The CDR3 loop reads CASSTSQGEGTEAFF. CDR3 in DNA: TGTGCCAGCAGTACCTCACAGGGGGAAGGCACTGAAGCTTTCTTT.

This clonotype has ten or more counts. This sequence joins TRBV10-1 and TRBJ2-1, with a weak D call TRBD2 (6 bases). From germline, CDR1 is WNHNN and CDR2 SYGVQD (reference sequence). V gave up 2 bases and J gave up 7 bases, with 15 bases separating them. There are 15 residues in the CDR3. CDR3 protein: CASSEAGTPKNEQFF. The DNA for the CDR3 is TGCGCCAGCAGTGAGGCCGGGACTCCTAAGAATGAGCAGTTCTTC.

In its sample, this clonotype was seen many times. CDR3 DNA: TGTGCCAGCAGTCCACGATACCCGGGGACCCAGTACTTC. It encodes CASSPRYPGTQYF. V gene TRBV12-3 or TRBV12-4 combines with J gene TRBJ2-5; D unresolved. The CDR3 consists of 13 residues. The V and J ends lost 5 bases and 7 bases respectively, with 14 bases between them.

This clonotype has only a few counts. The genes are TRBV5-1 and TRBJ2-2; 9 positions match TRBD2. CDR1 SGHRS and CDR2 YFSETQ come from the germline V gene. This CDR3 is built from 15 residues. Trimming removed 4 bases from V and 6 bases from J; junction bases left unmatched: 7. CDR3 in amino acids: CASSPRAGGPGELFF. The CDR3 DNA reads TGCGCCAGCAGCCCCCGAGCGGGGGGCCCCGGGGAGCTGTTTTTT.

This clonotype was observed many times. CDR3 in amino acids: CASSSGQVTDTQYF. In nucleotides, the CDR3 is TGTGCCAGCAGCTCAGGACAGGTGACAGATACGCAGTATTTT. The chain carries TRBV11-3 and TRBJ2-3; TRBD1 matches at 7 bases. The V segment lost 4 bases and the J segment 3 bases; nucleotides outside the gene matches: 4. The CDR3 consists of 14 residues. Per germline, CDR1 SGHNT and CDR2 YENEEA.

This clonotype was observed many times. The chain has TRBV7-2 and TRBJ2-5; D is perhaps TRBD2 (6 bases). V was cut by 5 bases and J by 5 bases, with 15 bases left in between. CDR1 and CDR2 from the germline V gene are SGHTA and FQGNSA. This CDR3 spans 14 amino acids. The CDR3 nucleotides are TGTGCCAGCAGCCCTCCGGGACTGGGGGAGACCCAGTACTTC. Translation: CASSPPGLGETQYF.

This clonotype was observed at least ten times. V and J are TRBV6-2 or TRBV6-3 and TRBJ2-1; possibly TRBD1 or TRBD2 for D (6 bases each). Germline assignment: CDR1 MNHEY and CDR2 SVGEGT. The V end lost 7 bases, the J end lost 0 bases, and 16 bases lay between the germline ends. The CDR3 contains 16 residues. This CDR3 reads CASISGGLYSYNEQFF. Here the CDR3 DNA reads TGTGCCAGCATTAGTGGGGGGCTTTACTCCTACAATGAGCAGTTCTTC.

This clonotype was recorded at least ten times. This chain connects TRBV20-1 to TRBJ1-4; D gene uncertain. Germline V lookup: CDR1 DFQATT, CDR2 SNEGSKA (reference sequence). Trimming took 2 bases from V and 8 from J, leaving 6 bases between them. The length of the CDR3 is 11 residues. The CDR3 protein is CSARTPEKLFF. Here the CDR3 DNA reads TGCAGTGCTAGAACCCCCGAAAAACTGTTTTTT.

This clonotype was observed a few times. The chain links TRBV28 to TRBJ2-7, with 8 bases lining up with TRBD2. V was pared by 4 bases and J by 2 bases, with 10 bases of the junction left unmatched. Germline V gene data show CDR1 as MDHEN and CDR2 as SYDVKM. This CDR3 is built from 16 residues. This CDR3 is CASSSRTSPVPYEQYV. As DNA, the CDR3 is TGTGCCAGCAGTTCTCGGACTAGCCCCGTCCCCTACGAGCAGTACGTC.

This clonotype turned up a few times. The chain carries TRBV11-3 and TRBJ1-1, with D uncertain. Trimming removed 0 bases at V and 3 bases at J, with 5 bases between. The CDR3 length is 13 residues. Germline V gene lookup returns CDR1 SGHNT and CDR2 YENEEA. The CDR3 coding sequence is TGTGCCAGCAGCTTAGATCAACACACTGAAGCTTTCTTT. This gives the protein CASSLDQHTEAFF.

V and J are TRBV14 and TRBJ1-2; TRBD1 matches 10 bases. CDR1 is SGHDN and CDR2 is FVKESK in the germline V gene. This CDR3 is built from 15 residues. V lost 4 bases to trimming and J lost 9 bases; unmatched junction nucleotides: 11. This CDR3 reads CASSLRTGGQKSYTF. The DNA of the CDR3 is TGTGCCAGCAGCCTGCGGACAGGGGGACAGAAGAGCTACACCTTC.